One sample yielded the 9 T cell receptor beta chains listed below, sequenced in a study of T cell repertoires in ileal Crohn's disease. Time point given: neoterminal ileum biopsy at postoperative endoscopy, about 6 months after surgery. The repertoire was sequenced with immunoSEQ multiplex PCR; TCRdb's copy has only in-frame clones and lacks some. The repertoire holds about 62,000 clones, with about 89% as singletons. The specimen was ileal tissue. These receptors were obtained from an adult with Crohn's disease.

This clone was counted once. This chain connects TRBV5-4 to TRBJ2-3; maybe TRBD1 (6 bases). Germline loops: CDR1 SGHNT, CDR2 YYREEE (reference sequence). The V gene lost 2 bases and the J gene lost 2 bases, with 9 bases spanning the gap. CDR3 length: 14 residues. The CDR3 coding sequence is TGTGCCAGCAGCTTCGACAGGTTCACAGATACGCAGTATTTT. This translates into CASSFDRFTDTQYF.

This clone was found a few times. This chain uses TRBV30 with TRBJ1-2; D unclear. V gave up 4 bases and J gave up 6 bases, with 18 bases separating them. From germline, CDR1 is GTSNPN and CDR2 SVGIG (reference sequence). The CDR3 sequence is 14 residues long. This CDR3 reads CAWNNFLSGDGYTF. The DNA for the CDR3 is TGTGCCTGGAACAATTTCTTGAGCGGGGATGGCTACACCTTC. Filled out from reference TRBV30 and TRBJ1-2, the complete variable domain reads SQTIHQWPATLVQPVGSPLSLECTVEGTSNPNLYWYRQAAGRGLQLLFYSVGIGQISSEVPQNLSASRPQDRQFILSSKKLLLSDSGFYLCAWNNFLSGDGYTFGSGTRLTVV.

The chain recombines TRBV28 with TRBJ1-6; D is unclear. Germline V gene data show CDR1 as MDHEN and CDR2 as SYDVKM. V dropped 3 bases and J dropped 0 bases, with 3 bases sitting between them. The CDR3 is made up of 14 amino acids. Here the CDR3 DNA reads TGTGCCAGCAGTTTTAGCTCCTATAATTCACCCCTCCACTTT. Translated: CASSFSSYNSPLHF. The full variable domain, its missing parts supplied by reference TRBV28 and TRBJ1-6, is DVKVTQSSRYLVKRTGEKVFLECVQDMDHENMFWYRQDPGLGLRLIYFSYDVKMKEKGDIPEGYSVSREKKERFSLILESASTNQTSMYLCASSFSSYNSPLHFGNGTRLTVT.

The gene calls are TRBV6-5 and TRBJ1-2; 7 bases align to TRBD1. The germline V gene has CDR1 MNHEY and CDR2 SVGAGI. This CDR3 has 15 amino acids. V lost 5 bases, J lost 0 bases, and 6 bases stayed unmatched. The CDR3 DNA reads TGTGCCAGCAGTAAGACAGGGCAAGCTAACTATGGCTACACCTTC. It specifies CASSKTGQANYGYTF.

The rearrangement joins TRBV30 to TRBJ1-2; perhaps TRBD1 as D (5 bases). The CDR3 length is 14 residues. V was shortened by 5 bases and J by 2 bases, with 15 bases between the two germline ends. Germline values: CDR1 GTSNPN, CDR2 SVGIG (reference sequence). CDR3 sequence reads: CAWLSTARNYGYTF. The CDR3 nucleotides are TGTGCCTGGTTGTCGACAGCGAGAAACTATGGCTACACCTTC.

The rearrangement uses TRBV25-1 and TRBJ1-1; D unresolved. The V gene's germline CDR1 is MGHDK and CDR2 SYGVNS. This CDR3 is built from 15 residues. Trimming left V 4 bases short and J 0 bases short, with 12 bases between. This chain's CDR3 is CASSANKNLNTEAFF. Written as DNA, the CDR3 is TGTGCCAGCAGTGCGAACAAAAACCTGAACACTGAAGCTTTCTTT.

The V gene is TRBV5-1, the J gene TRBJ2-1, with TRBD1 matching 7 bases. In germline, CDR1 is SGHRS, CDR2 YFSETQ. The CDR3 sequence is 15 residues long. With V trimmed by 2 bases and J by 7 bases, 9 bases remained unmatched. As DNA, the CDR3 is TGCGCCAGCAGCTTAGACCGACAGGGTGGAAATGAGCAGTTCTTC. Amino acid sequence: CASSLDRQGGNEQFF.

This clone was seen just once. J is TRBJ1-3 and V is TRBV18; the D gene is possibly TRBD1 (5 bases). The CDR3 covers 16 residues. Trimming left V 3 bases short and J 0 bases short, with 12 bases between. Germline assignment: CDR1 KGHSH and CDR2 LQKENI. This CDR3 reads CASSPGLLSSGNTIYF. The CDR3 DNA reads TGTGCCAGCTCACCGGGACTGCTGAGCTCTGGAAACACCATATATTTT.

J is TRBJ1-6 and V is TRBV7-2, with TRBD1 as a possible D gene (5 bases). Germline V CDR1 and CDR2: SGHTA, FQGNSA. The CDR3 has 18 residues. V lost 2 bases to trimming and J lost 8 bases, with 22 bases between them. DNA for the CDR3: TGTGCCAGCAGCTTAAGTCTAGGAACAGGCGTGGGTCATTCACCCCTCCACTTT. Encoded protein: CASSLSLGTGVGHSPLHF.